This entry lists 9 T cell receptor beta chains sequenced from one sample in a study of OX40 agonist ivuxolimab in advanced cancers. Profiled with immunoSEQ multiplex PCR; TCRdb holds only in-frame clones, not every one. The sample lists over 40,000 clones, 84% occurring once. The input for sequencing was CD4+ or CD8+ T cells sorted from blood, taken in a trial of the OX40 agonist ivuxolimab. The origin of the receptors is an adult with an advanced solid tumor such as melanoma, head and neck, liver or kidney cancer.

Judged by abundance, this clone is medium-sized. The gene calls are TRBV29-1 and TRBJ1-1; unclear D gene. This CDR3 spans 12 amino acids. CDR1 SQVTM and CDR2 ANQGSEA come from the germline V gene. Trimming took off 4 bases at V and 3 bases at J, with 9 bases between the two ends. The CDR3 is CSVVPHDTEAFF. CDR3 coding DNA: TGCAGCGTTGTCCCACATGACACTGAAGCTTTCTTT.

DNA of the CDR3: TGTGCCAGCAGCGGACTAGCGGGAAGTTACAATGAGCAGTTCTTC. Amino acids: CASSGLAGSYNEQFF. The chain joins TRBV9 to TRBJ2-1; the match to TRBD2 covers 11 bases. The V segment lost 3 bases and the J segment 4 bases; nucleotides outside the gene matches: 3. The CDR3 contains 15 residues. CDR1 is SGDLS, CDR2 YYNGEE, per germline.

The DNA for the CDR3 is TGTGCCAGTAGTATAGACGCCACAGACCATACTGGAAACACCATATATTTT. Protein sequence: CASSIDATDHTGNTIYF. The chain employs TRBV19 and TRBJ1-3, with D hard to call. The CDR3 has 17 amino acids. Trimming removed 0 bases from V and 2 bases from J, with 14 bases in between. The V gene's germline CDR1 is LNHDA and CDR2 SQIVND (reference sequence).

The V gene is TRBV6-4, the J gene TRBJ1-6; a weak D match, TRBD1 (6 bases). V was clipped by 2 bases and J by 10 bases, with 18 bases between them. This CDR3 is built from 16 residues. Germline assignment: CDR1 MRHNA and CDR2 SNTAGT. The CDR3 nucleotides read TGTGCCAGCAGTGACCCGAGGGAAAGGGACAACTCACCCCTCCACTTT. Translating gives CASSDPRERDNSPLHF.

This clone has a single count. The chain recombines TRBV2 with TRBJ1-2; D remains unclear. Trimming removed 8 bases at V and 4 bases at J, with 14 bases between. The CDR3 has 13 residues. Germline V gene data show CDR1 as SNHLY and CDR2 as FYNNEI. Here the CDR3 DNA reads TGTGCCAGCTGGGTAGGGTATGGCTATGGCTACACCTTC. Its protein product is CASWVGYGYGYTF.

This CDR3 reads CAISGGTTSSGANVLTF. For the CDR3, the DNA is TGTGCCATCAGTGGGGGGACTACCAGCTCTGGGGCCAACGTCCTGACTTTC. This chain uses TRBV10-3 with TRBJ2-6; 7 nucleotides match TRBD2. Germline V CDR1 and CDR2: ENHRY, SYGVKD. There are 17 residues in the CDR3. Losses at the gene ends were 4 bases for V and 0 bases for J; bases not matched to a gene: 6.

The genes are TRBV30 and TRBJ2-7, with 8 nucleotides matching TRBD2. The germline V gene has CDR1 GTSNPN and CDR2 SVGIG (reference sequence). Losses at the gene ends were 4 bases for V and 5 bases for J; bases not matched to a gene: 7. The CDR3 totals 13 residues. The CDR3 nucleotides are TGTGCCTGGACCAAGACAGCGGGGGACGAGCAGTACTTC. It codes for CAWTKTAGDEQYF.

The rearrangement links TRBV10-1 to TRBJ1-1; 9 nucleotides agree with TRBD1. This CDR3 has 16 amino acids. CDR1 WNHNN and CDR2 SYGVQD come from the germline V gene (reference sequence). Trimming took 4 bases from V and 4 from J; bases not matched to a gene: 10. In DNA form, the CDR3 reads TGCGCCAGCAGTGGGAATACGGGACAGGGAGGCACTGAAGCTTTCTTT. Residues: CASSGNTGQGGTEAFF.

This clone was recorded once. V and J are TRBV7-2 and TRBJ2-7, with TRBD2 identical over 8 bases. This CDR3 is built from 19 residues. Germline values: CDR1 SGHTA, CDR2 FQGNSA. V shed 5 bases, J shed 6 bases, and the junction held 24 bases outside the gene matches. The CDR3 DNA is TGTGCCAGCAGCCCGTTGACTAGCGAGGGGGGAGGGGGATTCCGCGAGCAGTACTTC. Translating gives CASSPLTSEGGGGFREQYF.